This TCR beta chain appears in the sequencing data of a study of CD8 T cells in ankylosing spondylitis. The study, taken as a whole, reports: Relatively scarce in peripheral blood, disease-linked clones were CD8+. Apparently characteristic of ankylosing spondylitis blood was a TCR beta motif (roughly 8 highly homologous variants). A number of the motif variants had already been described in reactive arthritis synovial fluid and blood. Significant enrichment of disease-linked clones was reportedly seen in matched ankylosing spondylitis synovial fluid.

As for this clonotype: No antigen is known for it.

Libraries of TCR beta came from quantitative 5'-RACE with molecular barcodes. Using its own MiXCR run on the 5' RACE reads, TCRdb lists one record per CDR3 protein. The profile shows around 770,000 distinct CDR3 sequences, approximately 12% of them singletons. The V and J ends lost 5 bases and 5 bases respectively, with 18 bases between them. This CDR3 spans 15 amino acids. In germline, CDR1 is SGHAT, CDR2 FQNNGV. V and J are TRBV11-2 and TRBJ2-5, with D possibly matching TRBD2 (7 bases). This TCR was recovered from a male donor with ankylosing spondylitis. The specimen was blood, either unsorted or a sorted T cell fraction (not recorded which). The CDR3: CASSVAGAALETQYF. CDR3 sequence (DNA): TGTGCCAGCAGCGTGGCGGGGGCGGCCCTCGAGACCCAGTACTTC.